This TCR beta chain was found in a study of regulatory T cells in long-lasting Graves disease. Findings and caveats of the study: TCR diversity was lower in persistent than newly diagnosed Graves' disease.

Noted time point: newly diagnosed GD, antithyroid drugs for less than 3 months. RNA isolated from PBMCs was used to make the TCR library. V was clipped by 0 bases and J by 6 bases, with 18 bases between them. Germline CDR1 and CDR2: GTSNPN and SVGIG (reference sequence). The CDR3 contains 16 residues. Assembly of TCR beta libraries relied on iRepertoire HTBI primers together with Arm-PCR of CDR3 regions. TCRdb passed the multiplex PCR reads through MiXCR, listing each CDR3 protein once. Among more than 350,000 distinct CDR3 sequences listed, under 15% were seen once. This clonotype was counted many times. Its target is unknown. The sample was also reused in another study, on T cells in Graves' hyperthyroidism and ophthalmopathy. That work adds: Diagnostic decisions used clinical symptoms, serum thyroxine and TRAb, thyroid ultrasound and orbital computed tomography.

This rearrangement joins TRBV30 to TRBJ1-5; D might be TRBD1 (5 bases). The sample here was peripheral blood mononuclear cells (PBMCs), taken at new diagnosis, from a patient treated with antithyroid drugs. The receptor was isolated from a woman in her twenties or thirties with Graves disease. CDR3 amino acids: CAWSVGAPTMVQPQHF. CDR3 nucleotide sequence: TGTGCCTGGAGTGTAGGGGCCCCCACCATGGTTCAGCCCCAGCATTTT.